This TCR beta chain originates from a study of blood T cell repertoires in COVID-19. Study overall: T cells, B-cell-depleted T cells, or PBMCs supplied cDNA or gDNA.

The CDR3 spans 15 residues. Clones were read by immunoSEQ multiplex PCR, and TCRdb kept only the in-frame ones, dropping some. The top ten clones hold 25% to 30% of a sample with tens of thousands of clones, more than 60% of them seen once. The specimen sequenced was peripheral blood. This clonotype originated in a woman older than 75 with active or convalescent COVID-19. The chain joins TRBV1 to TRBJ2-3; the tabulated D call, TRBD2, remains unverified against the DNA. TRBV1 is a documented pseudogene. The CDR3: CTSLAGRTNTDTQYF. The CDR3 nucleotides are TGCACCAGCCTAGCGGGGCGGACAAACACAGATACGCAGTATTTT.